This TCR beta chain was captured by sequencing in a study of T cells in Graves' hyperthyroidism and ophthalmopathy. General study results and limits: Stable hyperthyroidism and ophthalmopathy were separated using 13 V-J signatures. Within blood appeared most thyroid clonotypes that had expanded above 0.001.

From RNA transcripts, TCR beta CDR3 regions were amplified. The HTBI primer set drove a first-round RT-PCR of the TCR CDR3. TCRdb re-derived calls from the multiplex PCR reads in MiXCR, one entry per CDR3 protein. The sample holds about 510,000 distinct CDR3 sequences, 40% to 50% seen once. Patients having uncontrolled infection, another autoimmune disease, pregnancy or lactation were not included. Diagnosing involved the use of clinical symptoms, serum thyroxine and TRAb, thyroid ultrasound and orbital computed tomography. On this clonotype: Its antigen is as yet unknown.

Germline CDR1 and CDR2: SEHNR and FQNEAQ (reference sequence). CDR3 length: 13 amino acids. The V end was cut by 6 bases, the J end by 7 bases, with 15 bases between. The rearrangement links TRBV7-9 to TRBJ1-2; D is possibly TRBD1 (6 bases). The origin of this receptor is an adult woman with Graves' disease, either hyperthyroidism or ophthalmopathy (not recorded which). Sequenced material: peripheral blood or thyroid tissue (not recorded which). CDR3 coding DNA: TGTGCCAGCAGTTCCAGGGGAGGGAGTGGCTACACCTTC. Translating gives CASSSRGGSGYTF. Supplemented by reference TRBV7-9 and TRBJ1-2, the full variable domain reads DTGVSQNPRHKITKRGQNVTFRCDPISEHNRLYWYRQTLGQGPEFLTYFQNEAQLEKSRLLSDRFSAERPKGSFSTLEIQRTEQGDSAMYLCASSSRGGSGYTFGSGTRLTVV.